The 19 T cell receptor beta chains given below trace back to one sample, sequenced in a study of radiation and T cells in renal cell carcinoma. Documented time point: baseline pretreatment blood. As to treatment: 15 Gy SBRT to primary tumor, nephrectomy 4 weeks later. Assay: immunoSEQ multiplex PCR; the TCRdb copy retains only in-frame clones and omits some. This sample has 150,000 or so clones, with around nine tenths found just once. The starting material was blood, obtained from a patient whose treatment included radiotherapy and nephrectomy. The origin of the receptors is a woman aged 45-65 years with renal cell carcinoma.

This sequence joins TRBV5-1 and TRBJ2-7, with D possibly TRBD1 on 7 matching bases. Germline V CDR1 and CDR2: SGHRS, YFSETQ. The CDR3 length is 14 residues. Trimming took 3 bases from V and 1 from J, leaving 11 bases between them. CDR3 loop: CASSWGDSSYEQYF. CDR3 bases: TGCGCCAGCAGCTGGGGGGACAGTTCCTACGAGCAGTACTTC.

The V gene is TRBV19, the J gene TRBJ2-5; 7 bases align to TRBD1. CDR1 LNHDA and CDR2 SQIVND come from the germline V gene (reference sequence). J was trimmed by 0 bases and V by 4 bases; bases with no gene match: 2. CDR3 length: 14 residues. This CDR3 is CASSRDRDQETQYF. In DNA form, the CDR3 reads TGTGCCAGTAGTAGAGACAGGGACCAAGAGACCCAGTACTTC.

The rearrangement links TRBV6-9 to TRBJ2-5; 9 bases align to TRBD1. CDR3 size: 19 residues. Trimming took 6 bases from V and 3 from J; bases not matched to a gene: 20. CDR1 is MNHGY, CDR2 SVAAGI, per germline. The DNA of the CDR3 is TGTGCCAGCAGCCCTGATAGGTCTGGACAGGGGTTTTTTAAAGAGACCCAGTACTTC. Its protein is CASSPDRSGQGFFKETQYF.

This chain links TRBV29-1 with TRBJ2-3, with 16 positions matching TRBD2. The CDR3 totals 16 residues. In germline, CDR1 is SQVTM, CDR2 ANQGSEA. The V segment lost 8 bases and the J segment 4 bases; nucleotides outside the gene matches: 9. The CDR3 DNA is TGCAGCCCCTCCGGGACTAGCGGGGGGGCCGCAGATACGCAGTATTTT. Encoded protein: CSPSGTSGGAADTQYF.

The CDR3 nucleotides are TGTGCCAGCAGCTTAAGGGGGGAGACCCAGTACTTC. Translating it yields CASSLRGETQYF. V gene TRBV7-9 combines with J gene TRBJ2-5; a possible D gene is TRBD1 (6 bases). The CDR3 covers 12 residues. Trimming took 2 bases from V and 5 from J, leaving 6 bases between them. In germline, CDR1 is SEHNR, CDR2 FQNEAQ (reference sequence).

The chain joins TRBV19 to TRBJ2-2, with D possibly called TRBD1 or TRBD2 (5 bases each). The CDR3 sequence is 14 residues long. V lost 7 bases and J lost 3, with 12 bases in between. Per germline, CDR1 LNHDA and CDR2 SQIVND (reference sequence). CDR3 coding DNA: TGTGCCAGTAAAGGGATGGGGGACACCGGGGAGCTGTTTTTT. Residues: CASKGMGDTGELFF.

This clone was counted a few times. The CDR3 region has the DNA TGTGCCAGCGGGAGACAAGGGACTCAGGCGGGCTACACCTTC. As protein: CASGRQGTQAGYTF. The chain couples TRBV9 to TRBJ1-2; D may be TRBD1 (5 bases). CDR1 and CDR2 (germline): SGDLS, YYNGEE. The length of the CDR3 is 14 residues. The germline V and J ends were trimmed by 7 bases and 8 bases, with 21 bases remaining between them.

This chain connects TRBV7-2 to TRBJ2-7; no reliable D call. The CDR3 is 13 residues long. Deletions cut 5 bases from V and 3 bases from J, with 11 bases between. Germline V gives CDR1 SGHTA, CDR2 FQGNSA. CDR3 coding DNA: TGTGCCAGCAGCCCGGCAGTCATCTACGAGCAGTACTTC. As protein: CASSPAVIYEQYF.

The CDR3 reads CASSFAGSGTEAFF. The CDR3 DNA reads as TGTGCCAGCAGCTTTGCGGGATCCGGCACTGAAGCTTTCTTT. This chain connects TRBV5-4 to TRBJ1-1; D is unresolved. Germline CDR1 is SGHNT and CDR2 is YYREEE (reference sequence). V lost 2 bases, J lost 4 bases, and 12 bases lay in between. There are 14 residues in the CDR3.

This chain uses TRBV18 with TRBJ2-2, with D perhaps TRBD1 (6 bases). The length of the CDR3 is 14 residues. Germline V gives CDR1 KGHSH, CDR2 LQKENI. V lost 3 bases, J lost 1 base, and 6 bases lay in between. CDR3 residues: CASSPGQNTGELFF. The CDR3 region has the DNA TGTGCCAGCTCACCGGGACAGAACACCGGGGAGCTGTTTTTT.

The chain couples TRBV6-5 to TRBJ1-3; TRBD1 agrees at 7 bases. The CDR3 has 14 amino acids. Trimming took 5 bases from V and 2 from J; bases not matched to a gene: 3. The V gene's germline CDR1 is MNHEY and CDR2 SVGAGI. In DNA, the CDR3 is TGTGCCAGCAGTACTGGGACAGCTGGAAACACCATATATTTT. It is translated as CASSTGTAGNTIYF.

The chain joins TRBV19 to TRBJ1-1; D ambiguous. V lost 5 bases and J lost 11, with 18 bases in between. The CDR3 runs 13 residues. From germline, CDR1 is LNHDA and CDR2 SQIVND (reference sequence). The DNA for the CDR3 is TGTGCCAGTAGTCAATTTACATCCGGAGGGGCTTTCTTT. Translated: CASSQFTSGGAFF.

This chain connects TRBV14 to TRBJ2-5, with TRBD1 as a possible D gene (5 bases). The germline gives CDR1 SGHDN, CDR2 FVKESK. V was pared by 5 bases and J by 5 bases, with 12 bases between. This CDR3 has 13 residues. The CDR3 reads CASSIRVRETQYF. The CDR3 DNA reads TGTGCCAGCAGCATCAGGGTTCGGGAGACCCAGTACTTC.

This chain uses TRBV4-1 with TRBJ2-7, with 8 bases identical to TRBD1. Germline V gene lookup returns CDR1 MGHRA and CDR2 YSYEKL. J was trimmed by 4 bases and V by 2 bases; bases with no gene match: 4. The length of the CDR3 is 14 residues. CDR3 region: CASSQRTGSYEQYF. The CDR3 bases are TGCGCCAGCAGCCAACGGACAGGGAGTTACGAGCAGTACTTC.

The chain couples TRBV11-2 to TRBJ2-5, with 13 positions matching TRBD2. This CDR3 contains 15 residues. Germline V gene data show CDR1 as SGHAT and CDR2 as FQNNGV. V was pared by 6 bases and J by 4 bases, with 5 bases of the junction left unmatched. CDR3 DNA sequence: TGTGCCAGCAGAGCGGGACTAGCGGGGATAGAGACCCAGTACTTC. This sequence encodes CASRAGLAGIETQYF.

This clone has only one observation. The DNA for the CDR3 is TGTGCCAGCAGTTATGTGGACAGGAACACTGAAGCTTTCTTT. Its protein product is CASSYVDRNTEAFF. The genes are TRBV6-5 and TRBJ1-1, with D possibly being TRBD1 (6 bases). This CDR3 is built from 14 residues. CDR1 is MNHEY and CDR2 is SVGAGI in the germline V gene. The V and J ends lost 3 bases and 1 base respectively, with 9 bases between them.

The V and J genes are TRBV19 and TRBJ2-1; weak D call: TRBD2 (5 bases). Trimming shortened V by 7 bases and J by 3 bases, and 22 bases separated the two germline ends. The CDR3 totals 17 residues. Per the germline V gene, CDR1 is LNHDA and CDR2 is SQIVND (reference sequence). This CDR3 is CASMVTIDRDNYNEQFF. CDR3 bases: TGTGCCAGTATGGTGACTATTGACCGAGATAACTACAATGAGCAGTTCTTC. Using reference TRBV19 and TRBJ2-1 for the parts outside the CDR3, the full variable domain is DGGITQSPKYLFRKEGQNVTLSCEQNLNHDAMYWYRQDPGQGLRLIYYSQIVNDFQKGDIAEGYSVSREKKESFPLTVTSAQKNPTAFYLCASMVTIDRDNYNEQFFGPGTRLTVL.

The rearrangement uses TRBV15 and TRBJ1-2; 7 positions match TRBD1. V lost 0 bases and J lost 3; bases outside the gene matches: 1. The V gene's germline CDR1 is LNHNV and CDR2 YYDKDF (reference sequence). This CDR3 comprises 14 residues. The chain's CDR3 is CATSRDRGDYGYTF. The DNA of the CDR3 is TGTGCCACCAGCAGAGACAGGGGGGACTATGGCTACACCTTC.

The CDR3 reads CATAGHGSTDTQYF. The CDR3 bases are TGTGCCACCGCGGGGCATGGTAGCACAGATACGCAGTATTTT. The genes are TRBV19 and TRBJ2-3; perhaps TRBD2 as D (6 bases). The CDR3 runs to 14 residues. Germline V CDR1 and CDR2: LNHDA, SQIVND (reference sequence). The ends were cut back, 10 bases at V and 0 bases at J, with 14 bases in the middle.